This T cell receptor beta chain was captured by sequencing in a study of neurological immune-mediated disorders. This clonotype has just a few counts. Trimming took 0 bases from V and 9 from J, leaving 18 bases between them. CDR1 is DFQATT and CDR2 is SNEGSKA in the germline V gene (reference sequence). CDR3 length equals 14 residues. MiXCR, run by TCRdb on the 5' RACE reads, gives a single entry per CDR3 protein. The data contain tens of thousands of distinct CDR3 sequences, approximately 4% of them seen just once; the ten biggest clones take up around 3.2%. This sequence originates from a woman aged 45-65 years with multiple sclerosis. What was sequenced was PBMCs. The chain joins TRBV20-1 to TRBJ2-7; unclear D gene. DNA for the CDR3: TGCAGTGCTAGAGATCTGGAATATCCGTCCGGGCAGTACTTC. As protein: CSARDLEYPSGQYF.